The clone carrying this T cell receptor beta chain has just a few counts. Its specificity is unknown. TCRdb keeps only in-frame clones here, not all; method: immunoSEQ multiplex PCR. The data contain 130,000 to 150,000 clones, roughly nine tenths of them singletons. This sample stems from a study of T cell responses to AZD1222 COVID-19 vaccine. CDR1 and CDR2 from the germline V gene are ENHRY and SYGVKD. This CDR3 is built from 19 residues. The trim removed 3 bases at V and 6 bases at J, leaving 17 bases unmatched. Broader study findings: Unmutated regions of variants are reportedly targeted by nearly half of spike-specific TCRs. Vaccination with two AZD1222 doses was followed by a rise in Spike-specific TCR breadth and depth. Sampling captured repertoires only after the peak T cell response.

This chain connects TRBV10-3 to TRBJ2-1; TRBD2 agrees at 10 bases. This clonotype originated in an adult who received the AZD1222 COVID-19 vaccine. This specimen was peripheral blood, taken 28 days after the second AZD1222 dose. The CDR3 coding sequence is TGTGCCATCAGTGAACGTCTAGCGGGGGAGCCCATGGTGGGCAATGAGCAGTTCTTC. Its protein product is CAISERLAGEPMVGNEQFF.